One and the same sample provided the 18 T cell receptor beta chains below, sequenced in a study of T cells in Graves' hyperthyroidism and ophthalmopathy. Amplification yielded TCR beta CDR3 regions, with RNA transcripts as the source. A set of HTBI primers served as the primers for a first-round RT-PCR of the TCR CDR3. TCRdb re-called the multiplex PCR reads through MiXCR, storing one row per CDR3 protein. The table has a few hundred thousand distinct CDR3 sequences, about 19% seen once. Sequenced material: blood. These receptor sequences come from a young woman with Graves' hyperthyroidism.

At least ten counts were recorded for this clonotype. V is TRBV2 and J is TRBJ2-5; D is ambiguous. The germline V and J ends were trimmed by 6 bases and 7 bases, with 12 bases remaining between them. Germline-derived CDR1 and CDR2 are SNHLY and FYNNEI. The CDR3 has 12 amino acids. The CDR3 nucleotides read TGTGCCAGCAGGGCAGACCAAAGGACCCAGTACTTC. It specifies CASRADQRTQYF.

This clonotype was detected ten times or more. The chain recombines TRBV12-3 or TRBV12-4 with TRBJ2-5; weak D call: TRBD1 (5 bases). This CDR3 contains 14 residues. Trimming left V 3 bases short and J 5 bases short, with 13 bases between. The CDR3 DNA reads TGTGCCAGCAGTTTGCAGGGTGATCGGGAGACCCAGTACTTC. This codes for CASSLQGDRETQYF.

Many counts were recorded for this clonotype. CDR3 nucleotide sequence: TGTGCCATCAGTGAGTCGGAACCGAACTATGGCTACACCTTC. Its translation is CAISESEPNYGYTF. The V and J genes are TRBV10-3 and TRBJ1-2, with D uncertain. This CDR3 comprises 14 residues. Germline CDR1 and CDR2: ENHRY and SYGVKD. The V end lost 0 bases, the J end lost 2 bases, and 7 bases lay between the germline ends.

In the case of this clonotype: A much larger clone lies one base from this, so it may be a read error. This chain connects TRBV20-1 to TRBJ1-6, with TRBD1 as a possible D gene (5 bases). The CDR3 loop spans 13 amino acids. Germline CDR1 is DFQATT and CDR2 is SNEGSKA (reference sequence). V was pared by 1 base and J by 7 bases, with 8 bases between. The CDR3 protein is CSARGRTNSPLHF. The CDR3 nucleotides are TGCAGTGCTAGAGGTCGGACAAATTCACCCCTCCACTTT.

This clonotype was seen repeatedly, ten times or more. The chain carries TRBV12-3 or TRBV12-4 and TRBJ1-2, with a weak D call TRBD1 (5 bases). The length of the CDR3 is 13 residues. V lost 6 bases and J lost 4, with 12 bases in between. In DNA, the CDR3 is TGTGCCAGCAGCCCCGGGGGATTCTATGGCTACACCTTC. As protein: CASSPGGFYGYTF.

This clonotype was picked up many times. This sequence joins TRBV12-3 or TRBV12-4 and TRBJ1-2; D is unresolved. This CDR3 region has 15 residues. V was trimmed by 2 bases and J by 8 bases, leaving 18 bases between them. The CDR3 region is CASSLTTGHRGGYTF. As DNA, the CDR3 is TGTGCCAGCAGTTTAACCACCGGGCACCGAGGGGGCTACACCTTC.

At least ten counts were recorded for this clonotype. Written as DNA, the CDR3 is TGCAGTGCTCTCCCGAGGGGGGTTGCCTACGAGCAGTACTTC. Amino acid sequence: CSALPRGVAYEQYF. The chain couples TRBV20-1 to TRBJ2-7; D may correspond to TRBD1 or TRBD2 (6 bases each). V was trimmed by 5 bases and J by 2 bases, leaving 16 bases between them. Germline V gene lookup returns CDR1 DFQATT and CDR2 SNEGSKA (reference sequence). The CDR3 sequence is 14 residues long.

This clonotype has more than one count but fewer than ten. The J gene is TRBJ1-1, the V gene TRBV11-2; D gene ambiguous. The CDR3 contains 13 residues. CDR1 and CDR2 from the germline V gene are SGHAT and FQNNGV. V shed 3 bases and J shed 2 bases, with 7 bases lying between them. The CDR3 here is CASSFFKNTEAFF. In DNA form, the CDR3 reads TGTGCCAGCAGCTTTTTCAAAAACACTGAAGCTTTCTTT.

This clonotype has more than one count but fewer than ten. This chain links TRBV4-1 with TRBJ2-2; 12 bases agree with TRBD1. Trimming removed 4 bases from V and 2 bases from J; junction bases left unmatched: 5. CDR3 length: 17 residues. Germline loops: CDR1 MGHRA, CDR2 YSYEKL. The CDR3 DNA sequence: TGCGCCAGCAGCCCCGGGACAGGGGGCATAAACACCGGGGAGCTGTTTTTT. Amino acid sequence: CASSPGTGGINTGELFF.

About this clonotype: One base away lies a much larger clone, so this may be a sequencing read error. Likely a read error: the CDR3 ends without its conserved phenylalanine or tryptophan. The chain recombines TRBV12-3 or TRBV12-4 with TRBJ2-5; TRBD2 matches 8 bases. With 5 bases clipped from V and 2 bases from J, the junction kept 4 bases outside the gene matches. CDR3 length equals 14 residues. In DNA form, the CDR3 reads TGTGCCAGCAGTCTCGGGACTAGGCAAGAGACCCAGTACTCC. This codes for CASSLGTRQETQYS.

This clonotype appeared many times. This rearrangement joins TRBV11-1 to TRBJ1-5; D might be TRBD1 (5 bases). This CDR3 contains 16 residues. V lost 5 bases and J 2 bases, leaving 16 bases between the germline ends. Germline lookup yields CDR1 SGHAT and CDR2 FQDESV (reference sequence). CDR3 amino acids: CASSGGRGGGNQPQHF. CDR3 bases: TGTGCCAGCAGCGGCGGAAGGGGAGGGGGCAATCAGCCCCAGCATTTT.

This clonotype was counted at least ten times. The rearrangement links TRBV2 to TRBJ1-1; 9 nucleotides match TRBD1. The V and J ends lost 8 bases and 6 bases, in that order; junction bases with no gene match: 7. The V gene's germline CDR1 is SNHLY and CDR2 FYNNEI. This CDR3 is built from 13 residues. CDR3 nucleotides: TGTGCCAGCGCAGGACAGGGGATGGCTGAAGCTTTCTTT. Residues: CASAGQGMAEAFF.

The rearrangement joins TRBV7-8 to TRBJ2-2; D not resolved. Germline values: CDR1 SGHVS, CDR2 FQNEAQ. Trimming removed 1 base from V and 0 bases from J, with 6 bases in between. The CDR3 is made up of 15 amino acids. CDR3 sequence reads: CASSLGRANTGELFF. The CDR3 DNA is TGTGCCAGCAGCTTAGGTCGGGCGAACACCGGGGAGCTGTTTTTT.

In its sample, this clonotype was seen many times. The chain employs TRBV5-1 and TRBJ2-7; 8 nucleotides line up with TRBD1. Germline loops: CDR1 SGHRS, CDR2 YFSETQ. This CDR3 comprises 15 residues. Trimming at V came to 1 base and at J to 3 bases, leaving 6 bases not matched to a gene. In nucleotides, the CDR3 is TGCGCCAGCAGCTTGAGGGGACAGGATCTCTACGAGCAGTACTTC. The encoded protein is CASSLRGQDLYEQYF. The variable domain in full, completed from reference TRBV5-1 and TRBJ2-7, reads KAGVTQTPRYLIKTRGQQVTLSCSPISGHRSVSWYQQTPGQGLQFLFEYFSETQRNKGNFPGRFSGRQFSNSRSEMNVSTLELGDSALYLCASSLRGQDLYEQYFGPGTRLTVT.

This clonotype was seen more than once but under ten times. The J gene is TRBJ1-2, the V gene TRBV6-1; TRBD1 matches 7 bases. CDR1 and CDR2 from the germline V gene are MNHNS and SASEGT. The CDR3 sequence is 13 residues long. The V gene end was trimmed by 7 bases and the J gene end by 3 bases; junction bases not matched to a gene: 5. CDR3 protein: CASTTRGYYGYTF. DNA for the CDR3: TGTGCCAGCACTACCAGGGGGTACTATGGCTACACCTTC.

Ten or more counts support this clonotype. V is TRBV19 and J is TRBJ1-5; a possible D gene is TRBD1 (5 bases). There are 14 residues in the CDR3. V was pared by 6 bases and J by 6 bases, with 15 bases between. CDR1 is LNHDA, CDR2 SQIVND, per germline (reference sequence). CDR3 sequence (DNA): TGTGCCAGTAGCGGTAGACAGAAGGCTCAGCCCCAGCATTTT. Translating it yields CASSGRQKAQPQHF.

Ten or more counts support this clonotype. This chain links TRBV2 with TRBJ2-5; the D gene is possibly TRBD2 (5 bases). Germline assignment: CDR1 SNHLY and CDR2 FYNNEI. The V end lost 6 bases, the J end lost 5 bases, and 22 bases lay between the germline ends. The length of the CDR3 is 16 residues. The CDR3 reads CASRRVNKQRRETQYF. DNA for the CDR3: TGTGCCAGCAGGCGCGTAAACAAGCAGCGGAGGGAGACCCAGTACTTC.

The sample holds many counts of this clonotype. The chain combines TRBV5-1 with TRBJ2-2, with 7 bases matching TRBD2. Germline CDR1 and CDR2: SGHRS and YFSETQ. J was trimmed by 7 bases and V by 1 base; bases with no gene match: 1. The CDR3 runs to 13 residues. CDR3 region: CASSLSGDGELFF. CDR3 nucleotides: TGCGCCAGCAGCTTGAGCGGGGACGGGGAGCTGTTTTTT.